This TCR beta chain was profiled in a study of cytomegalovirus exposure and HLA in healthy donors. The donors were part of the validation cohort of 95 to 150 subjects. That cohort was separate from the first cohort, which comprised some 670 subjects. Libraries were prepared by immunoSEQ multiplex PCR; TCRdb keeps only in-frame clonotypes and omits some of them. The data show about 360,000 clones, 70% to 90% seen once. This clone was recorded only once. Its antigen is currently unknown. CDR1 is MNHNS and CDR2 is SASEGT in the germline V gene. The CDR3 extends over 13 amino acids. Trimming pared 5 bases from V and 7 bases from J, leaving 12 bases between. Study observations and caveats: Most observed TCR sequences were rare, whereas some public TCRs were detected in many donors. The authors enumerated over 150 TCR beta chains as linked to cytomegalovirus.

Sequencing used PBMCs. This sequence was found in a woman between 18 and 29 years old in good health and CMV-seronegative. V gene TRBV6-1 combines with J gene TRBJ1-5, with D hard to call. Here the CDR3 DNA reads TGTGCCAGCAGTCCGCTTTCGGTGCAGCCCCAGCATTTT. Protein product: CASSPLSVQPQHF.